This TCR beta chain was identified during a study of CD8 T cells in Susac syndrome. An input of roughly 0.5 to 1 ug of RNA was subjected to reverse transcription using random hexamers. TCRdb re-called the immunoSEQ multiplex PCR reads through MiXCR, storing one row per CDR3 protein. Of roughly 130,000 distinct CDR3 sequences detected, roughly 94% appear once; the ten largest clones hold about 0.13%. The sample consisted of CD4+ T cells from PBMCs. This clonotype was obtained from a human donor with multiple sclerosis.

The CDR3 spells CASSLDQWDAGYTF. In DNA form, the CDR3 reads TGTGCCAGCAGCTTAGATCAATGGGATGCGGGCTACACCTTC. The chain is built from TRBV11-2 and TRBJ1-2; D gene unclear. The CDR3 runs to 14 residues. The V end was cut by 0 bases, the J end by 8 bases, with 13 bases between. The germline CDR1 and CDR2 sequences are SGHAT and FQNNGV.